A selection of T cell receptor beta chains follows, all from one sample in a study of T cells in narcolepsy. Method: immunoSEQ multiplex PCR; TCRdb's copy keeps in-frame clones and lacks some. Among roughly 25,000 clones listed, approximately 85% were seen once. The sequencing sample was made of CD45RA- memory CD4+ T cells from PBMCs. These receptors all come from a human donor with narcolepsy. Each CDR3 is given with its conserved first and last residue. Fields, in order: D gene, V gene, clone size, J gene, CDR3 DNA, CDR3 protein. D genes are given only for firm matches. Expanded clones are given a class, and other clones once, few, many or no size at all.

d_gene: TRBD2
v_gene: TRBV6-5
abundance: once
j_gene: TRBJ2-3
CDR3nt: TGTGCCAGCAGTTTGACTAGCGGGAGAACAGATACGCAGTATTTT
CDR3aa: CASSLTSGRTDTQYF

d_gene: -
v_gene: TRBV4-2
abundance: -
j_gene: TRBJ2-1
CDR3nt: TGTGCCAGCAGCCAACTTTCAGAGGGAGTTAACAATGAGCAGTTCTTC
CDR3aa: CASSQLSEGVNNEQFF

d_gene: -
v_gene: TRBV11-3
abundance: -
j_gene: TRBJ2-1
CDR3nt: TGTGCCAGCAGCTTAGATCATAGAACTGACAATGAGCAGTTCTTC
CDR3aa: CASSLDHRTDNEQFF

d_gene: -
v_gene: TRBV6-1
abundance: -
j_gene: TRBJ2-3
CDR3nt: TGTGCCAGCAGTGAAACGGCAGGGTTGTCAGATACGCAGTATTTT
CDR3aa: CASSETAGLSDTQYF

d_gene: TRBD2
v_gene: TRBV2
abundance: -
j_gene: TRBJ2-1
CDR3nt: TGTGCCAGCAGTGACGCGGGGGGCCGGGGCTACAATGAGCAGTTCTTC
CDR3aa: CASSDAGGRGYNEQFF

d_gene: -
v_gene: TRBV10-3
abundance: -
j_gene: TRBJ1-1
CDR3nt: TGTGCCATCAGTGAAAGGACAGACACTGAAGCTTTCTTT
CDR3aa: CAISERTDTEAFF

d_gene: -
v_gene: TRBV5-1
abundance: -
j_gene: TRBJ2-2
CDR3nt: TGCGCCAGCAGCTTGTCAGGGGCGAACACCGGGGAGCTGTTTTTT
CDR3aa: CASSLSGANTGELFF

d_gene: -
v_gene: TRBV11-3
abundance: -
j_gene: TRBJ2-3
CDR3nt: TGTGCCAGCAGCTTACACACAGATACGCAGTATTTT
CDR3aa: CASSLHTDTQYF

d_gene: -
v_gene: TRBV5-4
abundance: -
j_gene: TRBJ2-5
CDR3nt: TGTGCCAGCAGCTCTCCGACTAGGAAAGAGACCCAGTACTTC
CDR3aa: CASSSPTRKETQYF

d_gene: -
v_gene: TRBV30
abundance: -
j_gene: TRBJ1-2
CDR3nt: TGTGCCTGGAAGATGACAACCTACACCTTC
CDR3aa: CAWKMTTYTF

d_gene: TRBD1
v_gene: TRBV6-5
abundance: -
j_gene: TRBJ2-7
CDR3nt: TGTGCCAGCACCAAAATAACAGGGGGCTACGAGCAGTACTTC
CDR3aa: CASTKITGGYEQYF

d_gene: -
v_gene: TRBV5-1
abundance: -
j_gene: TRBJ1-1
CDR3nt: TGCGCCAGCAGCTTGGCTATCGAAACGGCTGAAGCTTTCTTT
CDR3aa: CASSLAIETAEAFF

d_gene: -
v_gene: TRBV9
abundance: -
j_gene: TRBJ2-5
CDR3nt: TGTGCCAGCAGCTCGGCCAGGGGAGAAGAGACCCAGTACTTC
CDR3aa: CASSSARGEETQYF

d_gene: -
v_gene: TRBV28
abundance: -
j_gene: TRBJ1-5
CDR3nt: TGTGCCAGCAGTGGCGGGGCATCTAATAGCAATCAGCCCCAGCATTTT
CDR3aa: CASSGGASNSNQPQHF

d_gene: -
v_gene: TRBV6-5
abundance: -
j_gene: TRBJ1-1
CDR3nt: TGTGCCAGCACCTCCGGGGGGGCCAATCCTGAAGCTTTCTTT
CDR3aa: CASTSGGANPEAFF

d_gene: -
v_gene: TRBV10-3
abundance: -
j_gene: TRBJ2-7
CDR3nt: TGTGCCATCAGGACGAGTTCTAGCGCCTCCTACGAGCAGTACTTC
CDR3aa: CAIRTSSSASYEQYF

d_gene: -
v_gene: TRBV18
abundance: -
j_gene: TRBJ2-1
CDR3nt: TGTGCCAGCTCACCCCCCCCTAACTACAATGAGCAGTTCTTC
CDR3aa: CASSPPPNYNEQFF

d_gene: -
v_gene: TRBV29-1
abundance: -
j_gene: TRBJ1-2
CDR3nt: TGCAGCGTTGGGGGAGGGGGGACATATGGCTACACCTTC
CDR3aa: CSVGGGGTYGYTF

d_gene: -
v_gene: TRBV2
abundance: -
j_gene: TRBJ2-5
CDR3nt: TGTGCCAGCAGTGAAACTGGCGGACTACAAGAGACCCAGTACTTC
CDR3aa: CASSETGGLQETQYF

d_gene: TRBD2
v_gene: TRBV7-3
abundance: -
j_gene: TRBJ2-7
CDR3nt: TGTGCCAGCAGCCCCAAAGCCCCTGCGGGAGCGGGGGAGCAGTACTTC
CDR3aa: CASSPKAPAGAGEQYF

d_gene: TRBD2
v_gene: TRBV28
abundance: -
j_gene: TRBJ2-5
CDR3nt: TGTGCCAGCAGCCCACGACTAGCGGGGGAAGAGACCCAGTACTTC
CDR3aa: CASSPRLAGEETQYF

d_gene: -
v_gene: TRBV5-3
abundance: once
j_gene: TRBJ1-4
CDR3nt: TGTGCCAGAAGCTCCATAGCGGGCAGGGCTGAAAAACTGTTTTTT
CDR3aa: CARSSIAGRAEKLFF

d_gene: TRBD2
v_gene: TRBV7-8
abundance: -
j_gene: TRBJ2-7
CDR3nt: TGTGCCAGCAGCCCTGGACTAGCGGGAGTGGGGGACGAGCAGTACTTC
CDR3aa: CASSPGLAGVGDEQYF

d_gene: -
v_gene: TRBV28
abundance: once
j_gene: TRBJ2-5
CDR3nt: TGTGCCAGCAGTGGGGCAGGGGATGGCCAAGAGACCCAGTACTTC
CDR3aa: CASSGAGDGQETQYF

d_gene: -
v_gene: TRBV4-2
abundance: -
j_gene: TRBJ2-7
CDR3nt: TGTGCCAGCAGCCAAACTTCGGGCGAGCAGTACTTC
CDR3aa: CASSQTSGEQYF

d_gene: TRBD2
v_gene: TRBV15
abundance: -
j_gene: TRBJ2-1
CDR3nt: TGTGCCACCAGCTCCGGGACTAGCGGGAAACCCCACCGCGACAATGAGCAGTTCTTC
CDR3aa: CATSSGTSGKPHRDNEQFF

d_gene: -
v_gene: TRBV5-1
abundance: -
j_gene: TRBJ2-2
CDR3nt: TGCGCCAGCAGGGACGGGGGAGCCAACACCGGGGAGCTGTTTTTT
CDR3aa: CASRDGGANTGELFF

d_gene: -
v_gene: TRBV6-5
abundance: -
j_gene: TRBJ2-5
CDR3nt: TGTGCCAGCAGTTATGGCAGGGAAGAGACCCAGTACTTC
CDR3aa: CASSYGREETQYF

d_gene: TRBD1
v_gene: TRBV19
abundance: -
j_gene: TRBJ1-5
CDR3nt: TGTGCCAGTAGTCTGGACAGGAACAATCAGCCCCAGCATTTT
CDR3aa: CASSLDRNNQPQHF

d_gene: TRBD1
v_gene: TRBV2
abundance: -
j_gene: TRBJ1-5
CDR3nt: TGTGCCAGTAGAGGACAGGGGCTTCAGCCCCAGCATTTT
CDR3aa: CASRGQGLQPQHF

d_gene: TRBD1
v_gene: TRBV5-1
abundance: -
j_gene: TRBJ2-1
CDR3nt: TGCGCCAGCAGCTTGTTGCCACAGGGGGCTTATGAGCAGTTCTTC
CDR3aa: CASSLLPQGAYEQFF

d_gene: -
v_gene: TRBV4-2
abundance: once
j_gene: TRBJ2-3
CDR3nt: TGTGCCAGCAGCCAAGATGAGGCTGGCAAAAATACGCAGTATTTT
CDR3aa: CASSQDEAGKNTQYF

d_gene: -
v_gene: TRBV9
abundance: -
j_gene: TRBJ2-1
CDR3nt: TGTGCCAGCAGCGTAGAGGGGCAGTACAATGAGCAGTTCTTC
CDR3aa: CASSVEGQYNEQFF

d_gene: -
v_gene: TRBV7-2
abundance: -
j_gene: TRBJ2-2
CDR3nt: TGTGCCAGCAGCGAAGCGGGTGGCGGGGAGCTGTTTTTT
CDR3aa: CASSEAGGGELFF

d_gene: -
v_gene: TRBV19
abundance: -
j_gene: TRBJ2-2
CDR3nt: TGTGCCAGCCAGAGGAGAACGGACACCGGGGAGCTGTTTTTT
CDR3aa: CASQRRTDTGELFF

d_gene: TRBD1
v_gene: TRBV19
abundance: -
j_gene: TRBJ1-2
CDR3nt: TGCGGCGCGGGGAACAGGGGAACATATGGCTACACCTTC
CDR3aa: CGAGNRGTYGYTF

d_gene: -
v_gene: TRBV10-2
abundance: -
j_gene: TRBJ2-1
CDR3nt: TGCGCCAGCAGTGTAGGAGTTGCCTCCTACAATGAGCAGTTCTTC
CDR3aa: CASSVGVASYNEQFF

d_gene: -
v_gene: TRBV18
abundance: -
j_gene: TRBJ2-7
CDR3nt: TGTGCCAGCTCGCCTCGACAGGCTTCCTACGAGCAGTACTTC
CDR3aa: CASSPRQASYEQYF

d_gene: -
v_gene: TRBV2
abundance: once
j_gene: TRBJ2-2
CDR3nt: TGTGCCAGCAGGGGCACTAGGGGGAGTGCCGGGGAGCTGTTTTTT
CDR3aa: CASRGTRGSAGELFF

d_gene: -
v_gene: TRBV30
abundance: -
j_gene: TRBJ2-1
CDR3nt: TGTGCCTGGAGTAGGACCGGGACTTACAATGAGCAGTTCTTC
CDR3aa: CAWSRTGTYNEQFF

d_gene: -
v_gene: TRBV15
abundance: -
j_gene: TRBJ1-2
CDR3nt: TGTGCCACCAGCAGAGACAGGCAATTTAACTATGGCTACACCTTC
CDR3aa: CATSRDRQFNYGYTF

d_gene: -
v_gene: TRBV30
abundance: -
j_gene: TRBJ1-5
CDR3nt: TGTGCCTGGAGTACCGGGGGCAATCAGCCCCAGCATTTT
CDR3aa: CAWSTGGNQPQHF

d_gene: -
v_gene: TRBV7-9
abundance: -
j_gene: TRBJ2-5
CDR3nt: TGTGCCAGCAGCCCTGGACAGACGGTACAGACCCAGTACTTC
CDR3aa: CASSPGQTVQTQYF

d_gene: TRBD2
v_gene: TRBV5-5
abundance: -
j_gene: TRBJ2-1
CDR3nt: TGTGCCAGCAGCGGGGGACTAGCGGGAGAGAATGAGCAGTTCTTC
CDR3aa: CASSGGLAGENEQFF

d_gene: -
v_gene: TRBV27
abundance: -
j_gene: TRBJ2-1
CDR3nt: TGTGCCAGCAGTTTCAGGGGCAGGAATGAGCAGTTCTTC
CDR3aa: CASSFRGRNEQFF

d_gene: -
v_gene: TRBV19
abundance: -
j_gene: TRBJ2-7
CDR3nt: TGTGCCAGTAGTATACGTAGGGGCCCCTACGAGCAGTACTTC
CDR3aa: CASSIRRGPYEQYF

d_gene: TRBD1
v_gene: TRBV28
abundance: -
j_gene: TRBJ2-7
CDR3nt: TGTGCCAGCAGTTTGGACAGGCGAGGGTACGAGCAGTACTTC
CDR3aa: CASSLDRRGYEQYF

d_gene: TRBD2
v_gene: TRBV6-5
abundance: -
j_gene: TRBJ2-7
CDR3nt: TGTGCCAGCAGTTACGACCTAGCGGCCTACGAGCAGTACTTC
CDR3aa: CASSYDLAAYEQYF

d_gene: TRBD2
v_gene: TRBV5-4
abundance: medium-sized
j_gene: TRBJ2-1
CDR3nt: TGTGCCAGCAGCTTGGTTCCGGGACTAGCGGGAATCGATGAGCAGTTCTTC
CDR3aa: CASSLVPGLAGIDEQFF

d_gene: -
v_gene: TRBV28
abundance: -
j_gene: TRBJ1-2
CDR3nt: TGTGCCAGCAGCCCGTCCGGTCTCCGGGGAGCTAACTATGGCTACACCTTC
CDR3aa: CASSPSGLRGANYGYTF

d_gene: TRBD2
v_gene: TRBV11-2
abundance: -
j_gene: TRBJ2-1
CDR3nt: TGTGCCAGCAGCTCCCTCCTCGGGGGGGGTGAGCAGTTCTTC
CDR3aa: CASSSLLGGGEQFF

d_gene: -
v_gene: TRBV6-6
abundance: -
j_gene: TRBJ2-7
CDR3nt: TGTGCCACCCAAGTCGGACTACTCTACGAGCAGTACTTC
CDR3aa: CATQVGLLYEQYF

d_gene: -
v_gene: TRBV19
abundance: large
j_gene: TRBJ1-2
CDR3nt: TGTGCCAGTACCGCAGGGGTGTTATATGGCTACACCTTC
CDR3aa: CASTAGVLYGYTF

d_gene: -
v_gene: TRBV19
abundance: -
j_gene: TRBJ1-1
CDR3nt: TGTGCCAGTCGATTCCCCGGGGGTAGATCTGAAGCTTTCTTT
CDR3aa: CASRFPGGRSEAFF

d_gene: TRBD2
v_gene: TRBV2
abundance: -
j_gene: TRBJ2-5
CDR3nt: TGTGCCAGCAGTGGAGTAGCGGGAGATCAAGAGACCCAGTACTTC
CDR3aa: CASSGVAGDQETQYF

d_gene: TRBD1
v_gene: TRBV23-1
abundance: -
j_gene: TRBJ2-1
CDR3nt: TGCGCCAGCAGTCGGACGGGACAGCCTCGAAATGAGCAGTTCTTC
CDR3aa: CASSRTGQPRNEQFF

d_gene: -
v_gene: TRBV6-5
abundance: -
j_gene: TRBJ2-7
CDR3nt: TGTGCCAGCAGTTTCCAGGGGATGAGCTCCTACGAGCAGTACTTC
CDR3aa: CASSFQGMSSYEQYF

d_gene: TRBD1
v_gene: TRBV27
abundance: -
j_gene: TRBJ1-2
CDR3nt: TGTGCCAGCAGCCCGGACAGGGAAGTCTTCAGAGGGATCTATGGCTACACCTTC
CDR3aa: CASSPDREVFRGIYGYTF

d_gene: -
v_gene: TRBV30
abundance: -
j_gene: TRBJ1-1
CDR3nt: TGTGCCTGGAGTATAAGGGGATCAAGTTTGGGCACTGAAGCTTTCTTT
CDR3aa: CAWSIRGSSLGTEAFF